Listed below are T cell receptor beta chains from one sample, sequenced in a study of breast tumors, draining lymph nodes, adjacent tissues. TCRdb re-called the multiplex PCR reads through MiXCR, storing one row per CDR3 protein. The sample lists 25,000 or so distinct CDR3 sequences; 20% to 25% were seen once. The specimen was breast tumor tissue. All receptors derive from a female donor with breast cancer. Some clones in this sample may be carry-over from other donors' samples. Each CDR3 is given with its conserved first and last residue. A D gene is named only where the DNA matches it firmly. The size field is filled for only some rows; it gives once, few, many or a size class.

D gene | CDR3 length | J gene | V gene | clone size | CDR3 protein | CDR3 DNA
NA | 12 | TRBJ2-3 | TRBV9 | NA | CASSGTEDTQYF | TGTGCCAGCAGCGGGACAGAAGATACGCAGTATTTT
NA | 17 | TRBJ2-6 | TRBV27 | NA | CASSFGQRLSGANVLTF | TGTGCCAGCAGTTTTGGACAAAGACTCTCTGGGGCCAACGTCCTGACTTTC
NA | 15 | TRBJ2-4 | TRBV2 | few | CASSDPGGAKNIQYF | TGTGCCAGCAGCGACCCTGGCGGGGCCAAAAACATTCAGTACTTC
TRBD1 | 15 | TRBJ1-3 | TRBV5-1 | many | CASSTDRGHGNTIYF | TGCGCCAGCAGCACGGACAGGGGGCATGGAAACACCATATATTTT
TRBD2 | 13 | TRBJ2-7 | TRBV20-1 | many | CSASRSGNYEQYF | TGCAGTGCGAGTCGAAGCGGGAACTACGAGCAGTACTTC
NA | 14 | TRBJ1-5 | TRBV9 | many | CASSVGDSVQPQHF | TGTGCCAGCAGCGTAGGGGACTCGGTGCAGCCCCAGCATTTT
NA | 13 | TRBJ2-1 | TRBV7-8 | many | CASSLLAGLEQFF | TGTGCCAGCAGCCTACTAGCAGGCCTTGAGCAGTTCTTC
NA | 14 | TRBJ2-2 | TRBV5-8 | many | CASSLVGNTGELFF | TGTGCCAGCAGCTTGGTTGGAAACACCGGGGAGCTGTTTTTT
NA | 14 | TRBJ2-5 | TRBV18 | few | CASSPREEVEAQYF | TGTGCCAGCTCACCAAGAGAAGAGGTCGAGGCCCAGTACTTC
NA | 13 | TRBJ1-3 | TRBV30 | many | CACTGSSGNTIYF | TGTGCCTGTACTGGGAGCTCTGGAAACACCATATATTTT
NA | 14 | TRBJ2-3 | TRBV19 | many | CASSMHRDRNTQYF | TGTGCCAGTAGTATGCACAGGGATAGAAATACGCAGTATTTT
TRBD1 | 16 | TRBJ1-4 | TRBV7-6 | NA | CASSVTGGATNEKLFF | TGTGCCAGCTCGGTGACAGGGGGTGCAACTAATGAAAAACTGTTTTTT
NA | 15 | TRBJ2-4 | TRBV5-1 | few | CASSLDGSGKNIQYF | TGCGCCAGCAGCTTGGATGGTAGCGGAAAAAACATTCAGTACTTC
NA | 16 | TRBJ1-3 | TRBV20-1 | many | CSASFSTRISGNTIYF | TGCAGTGCTAGCTTTTCAACACGGATATCTGGAAACACCATATATTTT
NA | 15 | TRBJ1-2 | TRBV20-1 | many | CSAIPTDSRLYGYTF | TGCAGTGCTATACCCACCGACAGCCGCCTCTATGGCTACACCTTC
TRBD1 | 14 | TRBJ1-2 | TRBV6-2/TRBV6-3 | many | CASSPNDRDGGYTF | TGTGCCAGCAGTCCGAACGACAGGGACGGTGGCTACACCTTC
TRBD2 | 14 | TRBJ2-7 | TRBV30 | NA | CAWSGGGSPYEQYF | TGTGCCTGGAGTGGGGGCGGGAGCCCCTACGAACAGTACTTC
NA | 15 | TRBJ2-1 | TRBV5-1 | many | CASSWGTNTIGEQFF | TGCGCCAGCAGCTGGGGGACCAACACAATAGGTGAGCAGTTCTTC
TRBD2 | 18 | TRBJ2-3 | TRBV9 | NA | CASSLAGPALPGTDTQYF | TGTGCCAGCAGCCTAGCGGGACCTGCCCTTCCCGGCACAGATACGCAGTATTTT
NA | 15 | TRBJ1-1 | TRBV13 | NA | CASSLGHGMNTEAFF | TGTGCCAGCAGCTTAGGGCACGGCATGAACACTGAAGCTTTCTTT
TRBD1 | 19 | TRBJ1-5 | TRBV7-9 | medium-sized | CASSLARRDRGGRNQPQHF | TGTGCCAGCAGCTTAGCCCGACGAGACAGGGGTGGTCGCAATCAGCCCCAGCATTTT
TRBD2 | 16 | TRBJ2-1 | TRBV20-1 | NA | CSAGLEWEGLNNERFF | TGCAGTGCGGGGTTAGAGTGGGAGGGCCTTAATAATGAGCGGTTCTTC
NA | 16 | TRBJ1-6 | TRBV7-3 | many | CASRLKLSGGRSPLHF | TGTGCCAGCAGACTTAAACTATCCGGGGGCCGTTCACCCCTCCACTTT
NA | 16 | TRBJ1-5 | TRBV5-4 | few | CASSLDGGNSNQPQHF | TGTGCCAGCAGCTTGGATGGGGGAAATAGCAATCAGCCCCAGCATTTT
NA | 13 | TRBJ1-2 | TRBV10-2 | NA | CASSELAGRGRTF | TGCGCCAGCAGTGAGTTGGCAGGTAGAGGCCGCACCTTC
NA | 13 | TRBJ1-3 | TRBV27 | many | CATRPLQGNTIYF | TGTGCCACCCGGCCCCTCCAGGGAAACACCATATATTTT
NA | 20 | TRBJ2-5 | TRBV11-2 | many | CASSSPPDPPRRPRKEAQYF | TGTGCCAGCAGCTCACCCCCCGACCCACCACGAAGACCTCGGAAAGAGGCCCAGTACTTC
NA | 15 | TRBJ1-1 | TRBV20-1 | few | CSARIRGEIGTEAFF | TGCAGTGCTAGAATACGTGGGGAAATCGGCACTGAAGCTTTCTTT
TRBD1 | 15 | TRBJ2-7 | TRBV7-6 | many | CASSQTGTEAGEQYF | TGTGCCAGCAGCCAAACCGGGACAGAGGCTGGCGAGCAGTACTTC
NA | 14 | TRBJ2-1 | TRBV10-3 | many | CAISESMRYNEQFF | TGTGCCATCAGTGAGTCGATGAGATACAATGAGCAGTTCTTC
NA | 12 | TRBJ2-1 | TRBV27 | many | CASKGLFDEQFF | TGTGCCAGCAAAGGACTTTTTGATGAGCAGTTCTTC
NA | 15 | TRBJ2-7 | TRBV6-1 | many | CASSEVDIPSYEQYF | TGTGCCAGCAGTGAAGTGGACATACCCTCCTACGAGCAGTACTTC
TRBD2 | 16 | TRBJ2-3 | TRBV14 | many | CASSKYSGAFTDTQYF | TGTGCCAGCAGCAAATATAGCGGGGCCTTCACAGATACGCAGTATTTT
NA | 13 | TRBJ2-5 | TRBV15 | many | CATSRSMRETQYF | TGTGCCACCAGCAGATCAATGCGAGAGACCCAGTACTTC
NA | 15 | TRBJ2-1 | TRBV4-1 | many | CASSRTASSHNEQFF | TGCGCCAGCAGCCGAACAGCGAGCTCCCACAATGAGCAGTTCTTC
TRBD1 | 13 | TRBJ2-7 | TRBV9 | many | CASSRDRVDEQYF | TGTGCCAGCAGCCGGGACAGGGTGGACGAGCAGTACTTC